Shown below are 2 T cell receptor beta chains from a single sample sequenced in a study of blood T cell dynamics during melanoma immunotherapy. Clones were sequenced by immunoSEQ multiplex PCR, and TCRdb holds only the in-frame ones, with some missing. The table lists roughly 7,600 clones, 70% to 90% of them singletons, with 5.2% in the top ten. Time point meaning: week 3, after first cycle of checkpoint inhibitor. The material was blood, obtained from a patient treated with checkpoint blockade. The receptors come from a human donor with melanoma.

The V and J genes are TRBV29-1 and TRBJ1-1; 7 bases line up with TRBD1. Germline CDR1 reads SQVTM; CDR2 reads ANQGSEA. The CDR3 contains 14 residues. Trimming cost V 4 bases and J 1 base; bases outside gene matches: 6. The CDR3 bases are TGCAGCGTTGGGTGGACAGGCGCGAACACTGAAGCTTTCTTT. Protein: CSVGWTGANTEAFF.

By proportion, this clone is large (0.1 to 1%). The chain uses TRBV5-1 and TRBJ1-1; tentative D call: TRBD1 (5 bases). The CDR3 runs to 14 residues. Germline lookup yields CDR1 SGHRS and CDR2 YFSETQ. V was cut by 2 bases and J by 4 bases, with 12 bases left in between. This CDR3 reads CASSFQGEGTEAFF. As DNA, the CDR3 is TGCGCCAGCAGCTTCCAGGGTGAGGGCACTGAAGCTTTCTTT.